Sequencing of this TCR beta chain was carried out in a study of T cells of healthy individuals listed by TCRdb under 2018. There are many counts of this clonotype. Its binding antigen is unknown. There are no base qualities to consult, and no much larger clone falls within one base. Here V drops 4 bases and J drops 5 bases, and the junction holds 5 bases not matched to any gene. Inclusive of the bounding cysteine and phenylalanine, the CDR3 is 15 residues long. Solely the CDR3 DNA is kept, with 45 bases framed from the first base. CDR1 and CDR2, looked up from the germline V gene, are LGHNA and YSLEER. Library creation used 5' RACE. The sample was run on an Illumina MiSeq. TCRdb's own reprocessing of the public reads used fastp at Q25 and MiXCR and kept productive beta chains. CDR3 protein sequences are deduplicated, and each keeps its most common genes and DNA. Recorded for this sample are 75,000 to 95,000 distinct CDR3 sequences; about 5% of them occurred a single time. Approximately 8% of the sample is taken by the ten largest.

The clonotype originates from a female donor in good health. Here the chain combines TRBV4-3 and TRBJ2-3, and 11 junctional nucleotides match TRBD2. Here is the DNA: TGCGCCAGCAGCCTTACAACTAGCGGGAGAGATACGCAGTATTTT. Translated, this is CASSLTTSGRDTQYF.